This TCR beta chain was identified in a study of blood T cell repertoires in COVID-19. Background on the study: Specimens from acute and convalescent COVID-19 originated in the United States, Italy and Spain. From T cells, B-cell-depleted T cells, or PBMCs came the material, which was cDNA or gDNA.

V lost 6 bases to trimming and J lost 0 bases, with 15 bases between them. This CDR3 has 15 residues. Germline-derived CDR1 and CDR2 are MNHEY and SVGAGI. Original data processing: Estimation of nucleated cell counts was performed using reference gene primer amplification. Produced via immunoSEQ multiplex PCR; TCRdb's table is partial and in-frame only. The V and J calls and clone size were taken over from that table, and D and trimming were inferred from the DNA. The sample shows roughly 410,000 clones, 89% of them seen only once. Recruited during active infection, patients (from Seattle) were subsequently followed longitudinally.

What was sequenced was peripheral blood. The chain employs TRBV6-5 and TRBJ2-7; possibly TRBD1 for D (6 bases). This sequence was found in a woman in her thirties or forties with COVID-19, enrolled during active disease. This CDR3 reads CASRYGDTSSYEQYF. CDR3 DNA sequence: TGTGCCAGCAGGTACGGGGACACCAGCTCCTACGAGCAGTACTTC.